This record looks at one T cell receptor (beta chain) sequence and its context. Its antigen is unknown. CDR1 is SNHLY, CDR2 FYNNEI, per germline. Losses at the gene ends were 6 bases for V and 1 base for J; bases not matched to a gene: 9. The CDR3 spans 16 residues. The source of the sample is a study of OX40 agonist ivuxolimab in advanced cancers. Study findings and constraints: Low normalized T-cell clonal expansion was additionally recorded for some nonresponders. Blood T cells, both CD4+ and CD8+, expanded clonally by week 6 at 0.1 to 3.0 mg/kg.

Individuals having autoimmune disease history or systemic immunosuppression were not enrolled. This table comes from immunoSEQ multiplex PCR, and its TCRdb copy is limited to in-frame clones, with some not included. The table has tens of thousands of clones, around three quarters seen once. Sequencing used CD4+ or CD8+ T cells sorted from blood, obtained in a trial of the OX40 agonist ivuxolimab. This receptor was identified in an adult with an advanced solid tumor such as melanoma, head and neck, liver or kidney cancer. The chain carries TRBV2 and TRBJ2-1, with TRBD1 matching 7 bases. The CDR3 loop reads CASRRGTASSYNEQFF. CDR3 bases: TGTGCCAGCAGACGTGGGACAGCATCATCCTACAATGAGCAGTTCTTC.